This TCR beta chain appears in the sequencing data of a study of early T cells in non-severe SARS-CoV-2 infection. About the study: Chains stayed unpaired after sequencing of bulk RNA from unsorted whole blood.

Individual cDNA molecules carried attached unique molecular identifiers. TCRdb used MiXCR to reprocess the 5' RACE reads, holding one entry per CDR3 protein. The sample contains tens of thousands of distinct CDR3 sequences, over 4% of which appear only once. This clonotype was observed many times. Its antigen is as yet unknown. Findings of the study overall: VDJdb-based annotation leaned toward anti-spike CD8 responses and missed private and CD4 specificities.

Per the germline V gene, CDR1 is MDHEN and CDR2 is SYDVKM. V was clipped by 5 bases and J by 8 bases; unmatched bases: 4. There are 12 residues in the CDR3. The gene calls are TRBV28 and TRBJ2-3; 7 bases line up with TRBD1. The specimen was whole blood. The receptor was isolated from an adult who was a healthcare worker with PCR-confirmed SARS-CoV-2 infection or an uninfected control (not recorded which). The CDR3 bases are TGTGCCAGCAGTGGGGACAGTAGTACGCAGTATTTT. It is translated as CASSGDSSTQYF.